This T cell receptor (beta chain) was captured by sequencing in a study of beta chain features in type 1 diabetes. Study-level results: Within patients, naive, central memory and Treg TCRB repertoires seemed more similar than within healthy donors. For patients and controls alike, PCR might favor shorter templates to the same degree. People with Type 1 diabetes carried modestly yet significantly shorter TCRB CDR3s in all four CD4+ subsets.

The isolated RNA, all of it, was reverse transcribed, so expressed TCRB transcripts were what got sequenced. Produced via immunoSEQ multiplex PCR; TCRdb's table is partial and in-frame only. The sample records approximately 270,000 clones, 13% to 15% being singletons. This clone appeared a few times. Its target is not known. Source material: naive CD4+ T cells from blood. The clonotype originates from a man aged 30 to 45 with type 1 diabetes.

The CDR3 nucleotides read TGTGCCAGCCGGGGTTACAATGAGCAGTTCTTC. This gives the protein CASRGYNEQFF. The chain combines TRBV6-5 with TRBJ2-1, with D maybe TRBD2 (5 bases). With 8 bases removed from V and 4 bases from J, the gap between germline ends came to 6 bases. CDR3 length equals 11 residues. Germline V gene sequence: CDR1 MNHEY, CDR2 SVGAGI.